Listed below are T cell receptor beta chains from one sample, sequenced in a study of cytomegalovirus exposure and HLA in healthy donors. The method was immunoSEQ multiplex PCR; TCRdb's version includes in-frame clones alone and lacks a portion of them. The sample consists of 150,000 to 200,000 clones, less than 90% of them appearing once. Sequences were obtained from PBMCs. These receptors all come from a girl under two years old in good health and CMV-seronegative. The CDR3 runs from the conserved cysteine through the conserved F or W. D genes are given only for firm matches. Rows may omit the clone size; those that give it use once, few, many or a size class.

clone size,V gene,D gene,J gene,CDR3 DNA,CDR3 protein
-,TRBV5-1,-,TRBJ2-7,TGCGCCAGCAGCTCCGCCGAGGGCTACGAGCAGTACTTC,CASSSAEGYEQYF
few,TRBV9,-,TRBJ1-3,TGTGCCAGCAGCGTACGCGGGGGCTCTGGAAACACCATATATTTT,CASSVRGGSGNTIYF
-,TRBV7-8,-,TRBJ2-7,TGTGCCAGCAGCGCGCGCACCTTACACGAGCAGTACTTC,CASSARTLHEQYF
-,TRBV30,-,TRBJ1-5,TGTGCCTGGAGTGCTACAGGGTATAGCAATCAGCCCCAGCATTTT,CAWSATGYSNQPQHF
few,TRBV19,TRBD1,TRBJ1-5,TGTGCCAGTAGAACGGGACAGGGTAATCAGCCCCAGCATTTT,CASRTGQGNQPQHF
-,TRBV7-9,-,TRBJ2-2,TGTGCCAGCTTCCGGCAGGGGAACACCGGGGAGCTGTTTTTT,CASFRQGNTGELFF
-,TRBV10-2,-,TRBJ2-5,TGCGCCAGCCTCGGGCGGAGGCAAGAGACCCAGTACTTC,CASLGRRQETQYF
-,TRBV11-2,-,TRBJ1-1,TGTGCCAGCAGCTTCGTTGGCAAAATGGAAGCTTTCTTT,CASSFVGKMEAFF
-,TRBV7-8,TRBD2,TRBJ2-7,TGTGCCAGCAGCCCAACCAGCGGGACCCAATACGAGCAGTACTTC,CASSPTSGTQYEQYF
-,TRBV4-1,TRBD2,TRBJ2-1,TGCGCCAGCAGCCAACCGGGCCGCGGGGGGGCCGCCTACAATGAGCAGTTCTTC,CASSQPGRGGAAYNEQFF
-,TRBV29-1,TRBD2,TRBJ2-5,TGCAGCGTTGGGCTAGCGGGGTGGGAGACCCAGTACTTC,CSVGLAGWETQYF
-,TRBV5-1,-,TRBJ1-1,TGCGCCAGCAGCTTTTCAGGGCCGAACACTGAAGCTTTCTTT,CASSFSGPNTEAFF
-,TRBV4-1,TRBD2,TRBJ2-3,TGCGCCAGCAGCCAAGATCCCGGACTAGCAACAGATACGCAGTATTTT,CASSQDPGLATDTQYF
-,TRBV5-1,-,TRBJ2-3,TGCGCCAGCAGCTTGACTAAGCGGGCCACAGATACGCAGTATTTT,CASSLTKRATDTQYF
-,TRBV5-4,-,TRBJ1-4,TGTGCCAGCAGCCAGGACTCAACTAATGAAAAACTGTTTTTT,CASSQDSTNEKLFF
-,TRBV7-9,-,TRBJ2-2,TGTGCCAGCAGCTTAGCGCTTTTAGGGCGAGGGAGGGGGGAGCTGTTTTTT,CASSLALLGRGRGELFF
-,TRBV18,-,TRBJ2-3,TGTGCCAGCTCACCACCCGTCGGGGCAGATACGCAGTATTTT,CASSPPVGADTQYF
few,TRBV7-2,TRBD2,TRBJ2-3,TGTGCCAGCAGCCGACTAGCGGTCGCAGATACGCAGTATTTT,CASSRLAVADTQYF
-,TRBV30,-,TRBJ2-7,TGTGCCTGGAGGGCCTTAGGGGCGGGATTGTCCTACGAGCAGTACTTC,CAWRALGAGLSYEQYF
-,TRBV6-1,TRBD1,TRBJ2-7,TGTGCCAGCACCCCGGACAGGTCCGGGCTCGAGCAGTACTTC,CASTPDRSGLEQYF
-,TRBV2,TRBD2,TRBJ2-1,TGTGCCAGCAGGGGGACTAGGCCCTACAATGAGCAGTTCTTC,CASRGTRPYNEQFF
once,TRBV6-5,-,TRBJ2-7,TGTGCCAGCAGTTACTGGCGCGGAGACTACGAGCAGTACTTC,CASSYWRGDYEQYF
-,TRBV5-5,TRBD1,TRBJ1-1,TGTGCCAGCAGTTTAGGGACAGGGTGGGGGATGGCGAGTGAAGCTTTCTTT,CASSLGTGWGMASEAFF
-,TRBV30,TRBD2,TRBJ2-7,TGTGCCTGGAGACTAGCGGCCTCCTACGAGCAGTACTTC,CAWRLAASYEQYF
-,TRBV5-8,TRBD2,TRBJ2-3,TGTGCCAGCAGCTTGTCCCGAGCGGGAACCACATCCGATACGCAGTATTTT,CASSLSRAGTTSDTQYF
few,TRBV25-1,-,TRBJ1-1,TGTGCCAGCAGTGAACGGGAGCGACAAACGTTCATGAACACTGAAGCTTTCTTT,CASSERERQTFMNTEAFF
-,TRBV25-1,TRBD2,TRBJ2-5,TGTGCCAGCAGTCCTAGCGGTAAAGTGGAGACCCAGTACTTC,CASSPSGKVETQYF
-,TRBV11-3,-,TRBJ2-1,TGTGCCAGCAGCTTGGACTGGACAGACAATGAGCAGTTCTTC,CASSLDWTDNEQFF
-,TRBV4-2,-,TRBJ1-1,TGTGCCAGCAGCCAAGATTGGAGTGAAGCTTTCTTT,CASSQDWSEAFF
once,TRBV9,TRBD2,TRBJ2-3,TGTGCCAGCAGCCTGGGACTAGCGGGGGGGCGAAGAGATACGCAGTATTTT,CASSLGLAGGRRDTQYF
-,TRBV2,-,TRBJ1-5,TGTGCCAGCCGAAGGAGGGGCGAGGATCAGCCCCAGCATTTT,CASRRRGEDQPQHF
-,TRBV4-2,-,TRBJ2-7,TGTGCCAGCAGCCATCCCCAGCGGGCCTCCTACGAGCAGTACTTC,CASSHPQRASYEQYF
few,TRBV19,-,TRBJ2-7,TGTGCCAGTAGTCCACGCCAGGGGGGCGAGCAGTACTTC,CASSPRQGGEQYF
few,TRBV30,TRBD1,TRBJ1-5,TGTGCCTGGAGCCCTAGGACAGGGGGCAATCAGCCCCAGCATTTT,CAWSPRTGGNQPQHF
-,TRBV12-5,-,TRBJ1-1,TGTGCTAGTGGTTCCACCCCACAGGGAACGAACACTGAAGCTTTCTTT,CASGSTPQGTNTEAFF
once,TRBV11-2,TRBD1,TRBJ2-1,TGTGCCAGCAGCCACGGACAGGGGACTGAGTTCTTC,CASSHGQGTEFF